This T cell receptor (beta chain) came from a study of blood T cell repertoires in COVID-19. Looking at the study overall: Collection of acute and convalescent COVID-19 samples took place in the United States, Italy and Spain.

This clone was observed a single time. Enrolment of Seattle patients took place during active infection, and they were followed longitudinally. J was trimmed by 5 bases and V by 2 bases; bases with no gene match: 4. The germline CDR1 and CDR2 sequences are SGHNT and YYREEE (reference sequence). This CDR3 is built from 15 residues. In the original workflow: Reference gene primer amplification gave nucleated cell count estimates. TCRdb keeps only in-frame clones here, not all; method: immunoSEQ multiplex PCR. V and J calls and clone size are those listed in that table; D and trimming were worked out from the DNA. In the table there are around 210,000 clones, around 80% of which are singletons.

The specimen sequenced was peripheral blood. The chain has TRBV5-4 and TRBJ2-1, with 10 nucleotides matching TRBD2. The TCR originated in a woman older than 75 with COVID-19, enrolled during active disease. CDR3 coding DNA: TGTGCCAGCAGCTTTGGGACTAGCGCCGACAATGAGCAGTTCTTC. It specifies CASSFGTSADNEQFF.